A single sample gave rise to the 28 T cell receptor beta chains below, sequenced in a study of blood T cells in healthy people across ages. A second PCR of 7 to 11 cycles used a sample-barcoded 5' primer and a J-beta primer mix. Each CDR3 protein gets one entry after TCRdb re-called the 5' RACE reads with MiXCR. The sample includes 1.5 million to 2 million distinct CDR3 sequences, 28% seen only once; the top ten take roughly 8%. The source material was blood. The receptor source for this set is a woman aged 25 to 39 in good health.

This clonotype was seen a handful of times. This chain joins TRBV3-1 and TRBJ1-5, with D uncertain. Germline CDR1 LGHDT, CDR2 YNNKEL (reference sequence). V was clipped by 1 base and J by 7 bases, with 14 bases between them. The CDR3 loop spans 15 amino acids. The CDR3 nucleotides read TGTGCCAGCAGCCAAGGTCTGCAAACCCGGCAGCCCCAGCATTTT. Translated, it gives CASSQGLQTRQPQHF.

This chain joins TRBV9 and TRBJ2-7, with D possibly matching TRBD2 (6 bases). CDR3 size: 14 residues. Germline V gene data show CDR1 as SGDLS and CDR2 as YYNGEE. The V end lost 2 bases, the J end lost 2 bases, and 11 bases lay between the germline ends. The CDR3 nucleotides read TGTGCCAGCAGCGTTCGGGACTCTACCTACGAGCAGTACTTC. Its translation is CASSVRDSTYEQYF.

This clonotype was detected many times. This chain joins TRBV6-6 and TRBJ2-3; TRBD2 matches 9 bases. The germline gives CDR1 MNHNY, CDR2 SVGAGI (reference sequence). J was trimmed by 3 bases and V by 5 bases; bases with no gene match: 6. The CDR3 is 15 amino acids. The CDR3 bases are TGTGCCAGCAGTCCCTTAGCGGGGGTAACAGATACGCAGTATTTT. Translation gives CASSPLAGVTDTQYF.

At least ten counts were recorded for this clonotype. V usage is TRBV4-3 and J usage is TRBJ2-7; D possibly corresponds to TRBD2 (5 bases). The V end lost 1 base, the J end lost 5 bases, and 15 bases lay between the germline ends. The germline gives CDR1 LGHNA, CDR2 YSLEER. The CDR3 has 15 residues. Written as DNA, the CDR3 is TGCGCCAGCAGCCAAGGGGGTGGGAGTGGCGACGAGCAGTACTTC. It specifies CASSQGGGSGDEQYF.

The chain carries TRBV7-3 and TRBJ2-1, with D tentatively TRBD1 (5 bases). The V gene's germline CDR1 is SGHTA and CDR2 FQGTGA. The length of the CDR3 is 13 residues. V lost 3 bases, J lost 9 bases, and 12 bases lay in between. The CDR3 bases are TGTGCCAGCAGCTTGCAGGGTTCCTCTGAGCAGTTCTTC. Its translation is CASSLQGSSEQFF.

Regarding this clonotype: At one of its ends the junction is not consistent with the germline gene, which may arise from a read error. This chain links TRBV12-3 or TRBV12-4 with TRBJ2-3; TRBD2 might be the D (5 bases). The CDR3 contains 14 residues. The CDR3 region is CASSLQASTDMQYF. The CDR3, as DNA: TGTGCCAGCAGTTTACAGGCTAGCACAGATATGCAGTATTTT.

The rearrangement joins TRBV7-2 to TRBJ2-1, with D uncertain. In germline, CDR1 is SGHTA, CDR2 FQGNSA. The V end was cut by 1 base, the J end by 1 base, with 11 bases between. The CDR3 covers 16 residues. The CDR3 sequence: CASSLEFGHSYNEQFF. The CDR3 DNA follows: TGTGCCAGCAGCTTAGAATTCGGCCATTCCTACAATGAGCAGTTCTTC.

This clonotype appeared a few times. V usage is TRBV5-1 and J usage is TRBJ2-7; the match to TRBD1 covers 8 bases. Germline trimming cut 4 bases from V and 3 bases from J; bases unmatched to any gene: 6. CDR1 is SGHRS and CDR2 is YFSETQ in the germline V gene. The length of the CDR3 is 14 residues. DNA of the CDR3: TGCGCCAGCAGCGCGGACAGGGATGGCTACGAGCAGTACTTC. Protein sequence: CASSADRDGYEQYF.

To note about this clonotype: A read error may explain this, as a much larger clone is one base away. This CDR3 reads CSVAKGETTYEQCF. CDR3 nucleotides: TGCAGCGTTGCGAAGGGGGAGACGACCTACGAGCAGTGCTTC. The chain has TRBV29-1 and TRBJ2-7; D possibly corresponds to TRBD1 (6 bases). Germline CDR1 is SQVTM and CDR2 is ANQGSEA. This CDR3 is 14 amino acids long.

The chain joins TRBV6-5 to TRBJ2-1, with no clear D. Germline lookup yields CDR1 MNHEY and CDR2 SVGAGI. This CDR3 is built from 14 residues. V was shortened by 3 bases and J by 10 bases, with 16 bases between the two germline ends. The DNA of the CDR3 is TGTGCCAGCAGTTATCTCAAGCCCGCCCAGGAGCAGTTCTTC. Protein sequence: CASSYLKPAQEQFF.

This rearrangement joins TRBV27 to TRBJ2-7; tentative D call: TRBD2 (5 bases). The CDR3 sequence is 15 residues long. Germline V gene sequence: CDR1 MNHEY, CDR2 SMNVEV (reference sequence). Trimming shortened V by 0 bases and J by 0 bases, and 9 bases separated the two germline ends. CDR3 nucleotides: TGTGCCAGCAGTTTATCGAGGGTCAGCTCCTACGAGCAGTACTTC. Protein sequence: CASSLSRVSSYEQYF.

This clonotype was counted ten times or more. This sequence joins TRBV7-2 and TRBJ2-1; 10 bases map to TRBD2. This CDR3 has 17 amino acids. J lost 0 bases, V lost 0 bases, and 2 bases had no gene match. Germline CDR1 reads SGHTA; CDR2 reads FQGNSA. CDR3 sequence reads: CASSLATSGLSYNEQFF. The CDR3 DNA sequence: TGTGCCAGCAGCTTAGCGACTAGCGGGCTCTCCTACAATGAGCAGTTCTTC.

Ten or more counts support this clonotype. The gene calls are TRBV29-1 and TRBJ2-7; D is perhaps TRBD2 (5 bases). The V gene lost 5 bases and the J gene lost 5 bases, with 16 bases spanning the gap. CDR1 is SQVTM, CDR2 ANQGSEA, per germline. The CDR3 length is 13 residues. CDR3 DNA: TGCAGCGTTCGAGGGAGAGCCGCCAACGAGCAGTACTTC. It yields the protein CSVRGRAANEQYF.

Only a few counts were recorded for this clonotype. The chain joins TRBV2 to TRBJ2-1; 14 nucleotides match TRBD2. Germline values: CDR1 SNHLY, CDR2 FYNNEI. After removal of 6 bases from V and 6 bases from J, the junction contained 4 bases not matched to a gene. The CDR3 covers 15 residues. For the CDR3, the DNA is TGTGCCAGCAGGGACGGGACTAGCGGGGGCAATGAGCAGTTCTTC. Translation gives CASRDGTSGGNEQFF.

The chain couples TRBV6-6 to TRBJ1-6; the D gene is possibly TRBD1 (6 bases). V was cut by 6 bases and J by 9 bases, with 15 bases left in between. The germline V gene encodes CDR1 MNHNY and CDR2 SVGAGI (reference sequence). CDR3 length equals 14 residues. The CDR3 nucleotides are TGTGCCAGCAGATCGTGGGACACCACTTCACCCCTCCACTTT. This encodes CASRSWDTTSPLHF.

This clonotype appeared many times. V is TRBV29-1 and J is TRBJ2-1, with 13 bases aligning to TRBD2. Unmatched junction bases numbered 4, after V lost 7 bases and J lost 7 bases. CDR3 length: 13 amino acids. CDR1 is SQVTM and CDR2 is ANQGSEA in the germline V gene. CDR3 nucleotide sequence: TGCAGCGCTGAGACTAGCGGGGGGAATGAGCAGTTCTTC. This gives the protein CSAETSGGNEQFF.

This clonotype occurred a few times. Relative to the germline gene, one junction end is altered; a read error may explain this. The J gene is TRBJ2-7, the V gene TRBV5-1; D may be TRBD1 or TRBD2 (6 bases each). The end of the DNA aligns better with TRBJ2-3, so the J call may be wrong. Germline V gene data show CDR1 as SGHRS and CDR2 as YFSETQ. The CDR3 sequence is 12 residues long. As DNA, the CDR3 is TGTGCCAGCAGCACACAGGGAGGAGAGCAGTATTTT. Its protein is CASSTQGGEQYF.

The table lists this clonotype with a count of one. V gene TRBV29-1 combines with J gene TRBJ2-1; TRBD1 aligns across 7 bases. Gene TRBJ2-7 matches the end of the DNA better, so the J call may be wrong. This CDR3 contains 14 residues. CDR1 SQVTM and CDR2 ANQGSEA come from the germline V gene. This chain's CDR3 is CSVEGGGALNEQYF. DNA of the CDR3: TGCAGCGTTGAAGGAGGGGGCGCACTGAATGAGCAGTACTTC.

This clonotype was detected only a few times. CDR3 nucleotides: TGTGCCAGCAGCTTAGCGGGGACCGCTTCGCGGATGAAGACCCAGTACTTC. Residues: CASSLAGTASRMKTQYF. The rearrangement links TRBV7-6 to TRBJ2-5; perhaps D is TRBD1 or TRBD2 (5 bases each). Germline CDR1 and CDR2: SGHVS and FNYEAQ. The V end was cut by 0 bases, the J end by 6 bases, with 20 bases between. There are 17 residues in the CDR3. Filled out from reference TRBV7-6 and TRBJ2-5, the complete variable domain reads GAGVSQSPRYKVTKRGQDVALRCDPISGHVSLYWYRQALGQGPEFLTYFNYEAQQDKSGLPNDRFSAERPEGSISTLTIQRTEQRDSAMYRCASSLAGTASRMKTQYFGPGTRLLVL.

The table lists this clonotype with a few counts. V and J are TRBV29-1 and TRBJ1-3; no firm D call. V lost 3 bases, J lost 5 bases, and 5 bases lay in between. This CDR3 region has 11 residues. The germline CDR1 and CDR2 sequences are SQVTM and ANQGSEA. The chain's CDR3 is CSVESRNTIYF. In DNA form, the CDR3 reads TGCAGCGTTGAGTCCCGAAACACCATATATTTT.

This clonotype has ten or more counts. The CDR3 here is CASSQTSVETQYF. The CDR3 DNA follows: TGTGCCAGCAGCCAAACTAGCGTCGAGACCCAGTACTTC. This chain connects TRBV7-9 to TRBJ2-5; 7 nucleotides line up with TRBD2. V lost 5 bases, J lost 5 bases, and 5 bases stayed unmatched. There are 13 residues in the CDR3. Germline V gives CDR1 SEHNR, CDR2 FQNEAQ (reference sequence).

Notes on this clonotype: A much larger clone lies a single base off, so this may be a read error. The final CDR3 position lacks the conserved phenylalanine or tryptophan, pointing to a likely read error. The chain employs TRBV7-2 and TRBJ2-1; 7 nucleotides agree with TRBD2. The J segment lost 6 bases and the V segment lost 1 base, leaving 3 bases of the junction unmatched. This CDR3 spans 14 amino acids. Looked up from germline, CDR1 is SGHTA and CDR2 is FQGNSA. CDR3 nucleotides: TGTGCCAGCAGCTTAGGCGGGAGAGGCAATGAGCAGTTCTTA. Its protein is CASSLGGRGNEQFL.

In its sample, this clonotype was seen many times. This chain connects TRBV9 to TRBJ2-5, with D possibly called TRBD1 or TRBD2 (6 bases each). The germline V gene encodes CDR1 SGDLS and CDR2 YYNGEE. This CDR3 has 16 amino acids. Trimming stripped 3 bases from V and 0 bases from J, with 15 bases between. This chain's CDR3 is CASSARRGANQETQYF. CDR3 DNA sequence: TGTGCCAGCAGCGCCCGGAGGGGGGCGAACCAAGAGACCCAGTACTTC.

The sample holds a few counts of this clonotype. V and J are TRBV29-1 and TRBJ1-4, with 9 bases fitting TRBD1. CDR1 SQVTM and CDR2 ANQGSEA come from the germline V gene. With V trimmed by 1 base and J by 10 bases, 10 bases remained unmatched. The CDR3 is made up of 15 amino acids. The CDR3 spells CSVEGLGQGKGKLFF. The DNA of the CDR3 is TGCAGCGTTGAAGGGCTAGGACAGGGGAAAGGAAAACTGTTTTTT.

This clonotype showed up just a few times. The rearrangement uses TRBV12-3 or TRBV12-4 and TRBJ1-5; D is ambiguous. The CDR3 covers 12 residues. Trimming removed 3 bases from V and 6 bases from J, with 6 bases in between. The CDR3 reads CASSFPSQPQHF. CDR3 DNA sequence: TGTGCCAGCAGTTTCCCCAGTCAGCCCCAGCATTTT.

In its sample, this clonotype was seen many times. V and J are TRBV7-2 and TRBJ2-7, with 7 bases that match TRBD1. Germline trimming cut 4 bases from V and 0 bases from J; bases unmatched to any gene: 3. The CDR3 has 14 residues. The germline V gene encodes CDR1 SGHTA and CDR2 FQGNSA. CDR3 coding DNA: TGTGCCAGCAGCTGGGGACAGTCCTCCTACGAGCAGTACTTC. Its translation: CASSWGQSSYEQYF.

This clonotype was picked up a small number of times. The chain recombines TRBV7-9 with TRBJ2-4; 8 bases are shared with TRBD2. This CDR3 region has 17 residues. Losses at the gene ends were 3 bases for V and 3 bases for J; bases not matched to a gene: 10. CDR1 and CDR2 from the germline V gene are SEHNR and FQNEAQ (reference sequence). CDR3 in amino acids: CASSFFGGGLVKNIQYF. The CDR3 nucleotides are TGTGCCAGCAGCTTCTTCGGCGGGGGGTTAGTCAAAAACATTCAGTACTTC. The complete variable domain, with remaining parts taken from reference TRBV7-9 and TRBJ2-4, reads DTGVSQNPRHKITKRGQNVTFRCDPISEHNRLYWYRQTLGQGPEFLTYFQNEAQLEKSRLLSDRFSAERPKGSFSTLEIQRTEQGDSAMYLCASSFFGGGLVKNIQYFGAGTRLSVL.

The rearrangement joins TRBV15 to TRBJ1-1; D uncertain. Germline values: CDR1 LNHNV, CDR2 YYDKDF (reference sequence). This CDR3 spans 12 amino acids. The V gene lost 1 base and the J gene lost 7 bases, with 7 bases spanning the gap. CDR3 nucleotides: TGTGCCACCAGCAGAGGCCTCCTTGAAGCTTTCTTT. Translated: CATSRGLLEAFF.